This T cell receptor beta chain comes out of a study of T cell changes during pregnancy in multiple sclerosis. The protocol was immunoSEQ multiplex PCR, while the TCRdb copy is restricted to in-frame clones and leaves out a portion. The data contain 80,000 to 100,000 clones, about nine tenths of them singletons. The CDR3 loop spans 15 amino acids. Trimming at V came to 0 bases and at J to 2 bases, leaving 1 base not matched to a gene. Germline values: CDR1 SGHAT, CDR2 FQNNGV. Sequencing used peripheral blood, obtained in the second trimester of pregnancy. The chain carries TRBV11-2 and TRBJ1-5, with TRBD1 matching over 7 bases. The source is a female donor in good health, enrolled as a control in a pregnancy study. DNA of the CDR3: TGTGCCAGCAGCTTAGACAGGGGGGGCAATCAGCCCCAGCATTTT. Protein sequence: CASSLDRGGNQPQHF.